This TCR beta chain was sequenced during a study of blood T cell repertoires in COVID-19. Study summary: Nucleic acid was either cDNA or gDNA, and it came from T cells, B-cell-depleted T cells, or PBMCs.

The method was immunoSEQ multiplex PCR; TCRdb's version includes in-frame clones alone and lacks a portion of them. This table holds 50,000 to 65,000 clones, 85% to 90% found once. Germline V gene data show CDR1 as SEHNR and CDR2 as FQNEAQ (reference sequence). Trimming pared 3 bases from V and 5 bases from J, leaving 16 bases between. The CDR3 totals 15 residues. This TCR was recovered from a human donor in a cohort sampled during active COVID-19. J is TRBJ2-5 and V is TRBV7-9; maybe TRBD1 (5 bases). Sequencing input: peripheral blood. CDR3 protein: CASSFSRVIHETQYF. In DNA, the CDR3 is TGTGCCAGCAGCTTCAGCAGGGTGATCCATGAGACCCAGTACTTC.